The next 21 T cell receptor beta chains were all read from a single sample in a study of blood T cell repertoires in COVID-19. Sequenced by immunoSEQ multiplex PCR; TCRdb stores in-frame clones only, minus some. The repertoire includes roughly 200,000 clones, about 88% of them detected once, and 20% to 25% sits in the top ten. The sequenced sample was PBMCs or T cells enriched from blood (not recorded which). The receptor source for this set is a woman aged 35 to 49 in a cohort exposed to, infected with or recovered from COVID-19 (not recorded which).

The rearrangement joins TRBV7-8 to TRBJ2-7, with a possible D match to TRBD1 (5 bases). CDR1 and CDR2 from the germline V gene are SGHVS and FQNEAQ. This CDR3 contains 21 residues. The V end lost 5 bases, the J end lost 4 bases, and 36 bases lay between the germline ends. The DNA for the CDR3 is TGTGCCAGCAGCCCGTCGGGTCCCAGGGTCCCTTTTTCGCCTCGGCCATACGAGCAGTACTTC. Its translation is CASSPSGPRVPFSPRPYEQYF.

The chain uses TRBV9 and TRBJ1-5, with a weak D call TRBD1 (5 bases). The CDR3 has 13 residues. V was trimmed by 0 bases and J by 6 bases, leaving 7 bases between them. Germline V gene sequence: CDR1 SGDLS, CDR2 YYNGEE. CDR3 nucleotides: TGTGCCAGCAGCGTAGGGGGCAGTCAGCCCCAGCATTTT. Encoded protein: CASSVGGSQPQHF.

J is TRBJ2-7 and V is TRBV23-1; the match to TRBD1 covers 9 bases. TRBV23-1 is an ORF; its function is uncertain. Trimming cost V 3 bases and J 3 bases; bases outside gene matches: 9. The CDR3 consists of 16 residues. The CDR3 DNA sequence: TGCGCCAGCAGTCAGTGTCCCGGGACAGGGCGCTACGAGCAGTACTTC. This translates into CASSQCPGTGRYEQYF.

The DNA for the CDR3 is TGTGCCAGCAGTGACGACACCCGTGAAGCTTTCTTT. The encoded protein is CASSDDTREAFF. This sequence joins TRBV6-1 and TRBJ1-1; D gene uncertain. V lost 3 bases, J lost 7 bases, and 9 bases lay in between. CDR3 length: 12 residues. Germline loops: CDR1 MNHNS, CDR2 SASEGT.

The chain joins TRBV6-4 to TRBJ2-4; D might be TRBD1 (6 bases). Trimming pared 5 bases from V and 0 bases from J, leaving 17 bases between. The germline CDR1 and CDR2 sequences are MRHNA and SNTAGT. The CDR3 spans 17 residues. The CDR3 loop reads CASSNYRDILAKNIQYF. CDR3 bases: TGTGCCAGCAGTAACTACCGGGACATCTTAGCCAAAAACATTCAGTACTTC.

The chain links TRBV7-9 to TRBJ2-1, with TRBD2 as a possible D gene (5 bases). Germline-derived CDR1 and CDR2 are SEHNR and FQNEAQ (reference sequence). The CDR3 consists of 11 residues. V gave up 5 bases and J gave up 9 bases, with 8 bases separating them. DNA for the CDR3: TGTGCCAGCAGCCTCGGGGTTGAGCAGTTCTTC. Its translation: CASSLGVEQFF.

The J gene is TRBJ2-7, the V gene TRBV4-1, with D unclear. CDR1 and CDR2 (germline): MGHRA, YSYEKL. The CDR3 covers 13 residues. Trimming removed 1 base from V and 3 bases from J, with 7 bases in between. The CDR3 spells CASSQVPGYEQYF. The CDR3 DNA follows: TGCGCCAGCAGCCAAGTGCCAGGCTACGAGCAGTACTTC.

The V and J genes are TRBV30 and TRBJ2-2, with 9 nucleotides matching TRBD2. CDR3 length equals 15 residues. CDR1 and CDR2 (germline): GTSNPN, SVGIG (reference sequence). Trimming cost V 0 bases and J 2 bases; bases outside gene matches: 1. CDR3: CAWSVSGRNTGELFF. In DNA form, the CDR3 reads TGTGCCTGGAGTGTTAGCGGGAGAAACACCGGGGAGCTGTTTTTT.

The chain uses TRBV6-4 and TRBJ2-1; D perhaps matches TRBD1 (5 bases). Trimming pared 4 bases from V and 7 bases from J, leaving 17 bases between. This CDR3 has 15 residues. Germline-derived CDR1 and CDR2 are MRHNA and SNTAGT. The CDR3 sequence is CASSGDPGFWNEQFF. CDR3 sequence (DNA): TGTGCCAGCAGTGGCGACCCAGGGTTTTGGAATGAGCAGTTCTTC.

V usage is TRBV14 and J usage is TRBJ1-1; D not certain. Between the trimmed V and J ends, which lost 6 bases and 3 bases, there was a span of 20 bases. Looked up from germline, CDR1 is SGHDN and CDR2 is FVKESK. The CDR3 is made up of 16 amino acids. This chain's CDR3 is CASRRESSPRDTEAFF. The CDR3 DNA follows: TGTGCCAGCAGACGGGAGTCCTCTCCCCGGGACACTGAAGCTTTCTTT.

This clone was found a few times. This rearrangement joins TRBV10-2 to TRBJ2-2; the match to TRBD2 covers 10 bases. CDR3 length: 18 residues. V shed 7 bases and J 6 bases; nucleotides not matched to a gene: 17. Germline CDR1 reads WSHSY; CDR2 reads SAAADI. This chain's CDR3 is CASNPLLAGDGRPGELFF. The CDR3 DNA reads as TGCGCCAGCAACCCTCTGCTAGCGGGAGACGGTCGGCCCGGGGAGCTGTTTTTT.

The sample holds a few counts of this clone. The J gene is TRBJ2-1, the V gene TRBV10-3; D may be TRBD2 (6 bases). CDR1 ENHRY and CDR2 SYGVKD come from the germline V gene. This CDR3 spans 14 amino acids. V gave up 11 bases and J gave up 6 bases, with 20 bases separating them. Here the CDR3 DNA reads TGTGCCTCCCGACCCGGGACTGTCTCCAATGAGCAGTTCTTC. This codes for CASRPGTVSNEQFF.

The chain joins TRBV18 to TRBJ2-7, with 12 bases aligning to TRBD2. V trimming: 4 bases; J trimming: 3 bases; junction bases outside the gene matches: 13. The CDR3 is 18 amino acids. The V gene's germline CDR1 is KGHSH and CDR2 LQKENI. CDR3 in amino acids: CASSLYSTLAGGGYEQYF. Here the CDR3 DNA reads TGTGCCAGCTCACTGTATAGCACACTAGCGGGAGGTGGCTACGAGCAGTACTTC.

The CDR3 here is CARTFPLVRYTGELFF. The CDR3 nucleotides are TGCGCCAGAACCTTTCCCTTAGTCCGTTACACCGGGGAGCTGTTTTTT. The V call is TRBV10-1, the J call TRBJ2-2; the D is unclear. Germline assignment: CDR1 WNHNN and CDR2 SYGVQD (reference sequence). V was pared by 9 bases and J by 3 bases, with 20 bases between. The CDR3 is 16 residues long.

In DNA form, the CDR3 reads TGCAGCGTTGGGTGGACAGGGAACACTGAAGCTTTCTTT. Translation gives CSVGWTGNTEAFF. The chain has TRBV29-1 and TRBJ1-1, with 7 bases identical to TRBD1. V was pared by 4 bases and J by 1 base, with 3 bases of the junction left unmatched. Germline V gene sequence: CDR1 SQVTM, CDR2 ANQGSEA. This CDR3 region has 13 residues.

The CDR3 loop is CASSITQGYQPQHF. CDR3 DNA: TGTGCCAGTAGTATTACCCAGGGTTATCAGCCCCAGCATTTT. The chain is built from TRBV19 and TRBJ1-5, with D tentatively TRBD1 (5 bases). V lost 3 bases and J lost 5, with 11 bases in between. The CDR3 is made up of 14 amino acids. Germline CDR1 reads LNHDA; CDR2 reads SQIVND (reference sequence).

This rearrangement joins TRBV6-4 to TRBJ2-3; possible D gene TRBD2, 5 bases. Germline lookup yields CDR1 MRHNA and CDR2 SNTAGT. V lost 2 bases and J lost 3, with 9 bases in between. The CDR3 sequence is 14 residues long. CDR3 protein: CASSDNGETDTQYF. The CDR3, as DNA: TGTGCCAGCAGTGACAATGGGGAGACAGATACGCAGTATTTT.

V is TRBV28 and J is TRBJ1-1, with TRBD1 matching over 8 bases. CDR3 length: 15 amino acids. J lost 2 bases, V lost 4 bases, and 6 bases had no gene match. In germline, CDR1 is MDHEN, CDR2 SYDVKM. Written as DNA, the CDR3 is TGTGCCAGCAGTTCCCAGGGGGCGGGAAACACTGAAGCTTTCTTT. Encoded protein: CASSSQGAGNTEAFF.

The chain couples TRBV4-3 to TRBJ1-1, with 7 positions matching TRBD1. Germline V gene sequence: CDR1 LGHNA, CDR2 YSLEER. The CDR3 consists of 14 residues. J was trimmed by 4 bases and V by 5 bases; bases with no gene match: 7. CDR3 loop: CASSYRQGGTEAFF. Here the CDR3 DNA reads TGCGCCAGCAGCTATAGACAGGGTGGCACTGAAGCTTTCTTT.

This sequence joins TRBV27 and TRBJ2-7; D is unclear. The CDR3 is made up of 13 amino acids. CDR1 is MNHEY and CDR2 is SMNVEV in the germline V gene (reference sequence). V lost 8 bases, J lost 5 bases, and 16 bases lay in between. The CDR3 region is CASRARLVDEQYF. CDR3 nucleotides: TGTGCCAGCCGAGCTAGGCTAGTTGACGAGCAGTACTTC.

The chain joins TRBV19 to TRBJ1-2, with 7 bases that match TRBD1. Losses at the gene ends were 5 bases for V and 4 bases for J; bases not matched to a gene: 4. The CDR3 extends over 13 amino acids. Germline-derived CDR1 and CDR2 are LNHDA and SQIVND (reference sequence). CDR3: CASSGGQRYGYTF. In nucleotides, the CDR3 is TGTGCCAGTAGTGGGGGACAGCGCTATGGCTACACCTTC. Supplemented by reference TRBV19 and TRBJ1-2, the full variable domain reads DGGITQSPKYLFRKEGQNVTLSCEQNLNHDAMYWYRQDPGQGLRLIYYSQIVNDFQKGDIAEGYSVSREKKESFPLTVTSAQKNPTAFYLCASSGGQRYGYTFGSGTRLTVV.